The present TCR beta chain was sequenced within a study of blood T cell repertoires in COVID-19. Study overall: Sample material is recorded as cDNA or gDNA derived from T cells, B-cell-depleted T cells, or PBMCs.

In the original workflow: Amplification from reference gene primers served as the basis for estimated nucleated cell counts. Profiling relied on immunoSEQ multiplex PCR, and the TCRdb table lists in-frame clones only, not all of them. The V and J calls and clone size are taken from that table; D and trimming were inferred from the DNA. The sample contains 130,000 to 150,000 clones, approximately 90% of which appear only once. Sequences were obtained from peripheral blood. This clonotype originated in a woman aged 60-70 years with active COVID-19.

The CDR3 region is CASSWEQVGGYTF. CDR3 DNA: TGTGCCAGCAGTTGGGAGCAGGTTGGTGGCTACACCTTC. The rearrangement links TRBV28 to TRBJ1-2; D is ambiguous. Trimming removed 4 bases at V and 7 bases at J, with 13 bases between. This CDR3 region has 13 residues. Germline loops: CDR1 MDHEN, CDR2 SYDVKM.